These T cell receptor beta chains were read from a single sample in a study of blood T cell repertoires in COVID-19. Method: immunoSEQ multiplex PCR; TCRdb's copy keeps in-frame clones and lacks some. This sample has approximately 220,000 clones, with 86% found just once. What was sequenced was PBMCs or T cells enriched from blood (not recorded which). The origin of the receptors is a woman in her forties with acute COVID-19. Both conserved end residues are part of each CDR3. Each record gives: V gene, clone size, D gene, CDR3 protein. A D gene is named only where the DNA matches it firmly. A row's size may be missing; if present it is once, few, many or a size class.

TRBV5-4	-	-	CASSLGGFRGSPLHF
TRBV7-3	once	-	CASSLRGGGSSYGYTF
TRBV11-2	-	TRBD2	CASSLVASGGQETQYF
TRBV27	-	TRBD1	CASSPTGVGYTF
TRBV3-1/TRBV3-2	-	TRBD1	CASSQTGTGSNTEAFF
TRBV5-1	-	-	CASSLVREGGNTIYF
TRBV2	-	-	CASRSPGSKLSNQPQHF
TRBV5-1	-	-	CASSLGARGTEAFF
TRBV14	-	-	CASSQGSGFYGYTF
TRBV11-3	-	-	CASGADPGTEAFF
TRBV30	-	TRBD1	CAFGTESSYNSPLHF
TRBV4-1	-	TRBD1	CASSHQGGTEAFF
TRBV5-1	-	TRBD1	CASSLDGQGAGGYTF
TRBV5-5	-	TRBD1	CASSLLGGAVLASPLHF
TRBV10-3	-	TRBD1	CAISGGTGIYGYTF
TRBV29-1	-	-	CSVESRSGRLFF
TRBV11-2	-	-	CASSLGGSPLHF
TRBV7-9	once	TRBD1	CASSRPVTGGTDTQYF
TRBV20-1	-	TRBD1	CSASDPGQGLINYGYTF
TRBV5-1	few	TRBD2	CASSNSGVAGGYTGELFF
TRBV7-8	-	-	CASSLGHRNYGYTF
TRBV7-2	-	-	CASSSRVGNQPQHF
TRBV5-4	-	-	CASTPTDGYNYGYTF
TRBV7-2	-	TRBD1	CASSLGQPYSNQPQHF
TRBV2	-	-	CASSTPQGNTEAFF
TRBV6-2/TRBV6-3	-	-	CASSSGGARGYTF
TRBV20-1	-	-	CSARRGYEQYF
TRBV7-8	-	-	CASSKRLTGIRNQPQHF
TRBV18	-	-	CASSPSRDTYGYTF
TRBV6-5	-	TRBD1	CASSRQGGGTDTQYF
TRBV5-1	-	TRBD1	CASSGGTGGNSPLHF
TRBV7-9	once	TRBD1	CASSLGTGGSQPQHF
TRBV6-5	-	-	CASSYSAASTTPLHF